The 12 T cell receptor beta chains below all came from one sample that was sequenced in a study of T cells in narcolepsy. Only in-frame clones appear in the TCRdb table, and some are missing; sequencing was by immunoSEQ multiplex PCR. This table has under 35,000 clones, 80% to 85% appearing once. Sequenced input: memory (CD45RA-) CD4+ T cells from blood. These receptors came from a human donor in good health.

The gene calls are TRBV9 and TRBJ2-3; 7 bases match TRBD1. Trimming cost V 5 bases and J 0 bases; bases outside gene matches: 3. The germline gives CDR1 SGDLS, CDR2 YYNGEE. The CDR3 spans 14 residues. CDR3 protein: CASSKQGSTDTQYF. The CDR3 DNA reads as TGTGCCAGCAGTAAACAGGGGAGCACAGATACGCAGTATTTT.

The gene calls are TRBV6-1 and TRBJ1-6; 9 bases map to TRBD1. The CDR3 loop spans 14 amino acids. Germline V gene sequence: CDR1 MNHNS, CDR2 SASEGT. J gave up 7 bases and V 6 bases, and 4 bases lay outside the gene matches. The CDR3 DNA reads TGTGCCAGCAGCGCCGGGACAGGGAATTCACCCCTCCACTTT. Translation: CASSAGTGNSPLHF.

This clone turned up a few times. The chain joins TRBV6-9 to TRBJ1-6; no clear D. CDR1 is MNHGY, CDR2 SVAAGI, per germline. There are 14 residues in the CDR3. V was pared by 3 bases and J by 7 bases, with 10 bases between. CDR3 sequence reads: CASSYGNVNSPLHF. The CDR3, as DNA: TGTGCCAGCAGTTACGGGAACGTCAATTCACCCCTCCACTTT.

This clone was counted a single time. This chain joins TRBV6-6 and TRBJ2-7; the match to TRBD2 covers 8 bases. The CDR3 loop spans 15 amino acids. The germline gives CDR1 MNHNY, CDR2 SVGAGI (reference sequence). V was clipped by 6 bases and J by 1 base; unmatched bases: 8. The CDR3 DNA reads as TGTGCCAGCAGACCCGGACTAGCTGGTTCCTACGAGCAGTACGTC. Encoded protein: CASRPGLAGSYEQYV.

CDR3 sequence reads: CATSGGGVTNEKLFF. The CDR3 DNA sequence: TGTGCCACCAGCGGGGGAGGGGTGACTAATGAAAAACTGTTTTTT. The V call is TRBV15, the J call TRBJ1-4; TRBD1 is a possible D gene (5 bases). This CDR3 has 15 amino acids. CDR1 is LNHNV, CDR2 YYDKDF, per germline (reference sequence). Trimming cost V 5 bases and J 2 bases, with 12 bases left between them.

The chain couples TRBV5-4 to TRBJ1-2; no clear D. V lost 4 bases to trimming and J lost 8 bases, with 21 bases between them. CDR1 is SGHNT, CDR2 YYREEE, per germline (reference sequence). The CDR3 extends over 15 amino acids. CDR3 region: CASSPAPGSGWGYTF. The CDR3 DNA is TGTGCCAGCAGCCCAGCTCCGGGCTCGGGCTGGGGCTACACCTTC.

A few counts support this clone. V usage is TRBV2 and J usage is TRBJ2-7; D might be TRBD1 or TRBD2, each matching 6 bases. There are 17 residues in the CDR3. The germline gives CDR1 SNHLY, CDR2 FYNNEI. Trimming took off 2 bases at V and 3 bases at J, with 20 bases between the two ends. CDR3: CASSENGRGAYFYEQYV. CDR3 nucleotides: TGTGCCAGCAGTGAAAACGGAAGGGGGGCCTACTTCTACGAGCAGTACGTC.

Comment on this clone: At one end the junction does not follow the germline gene, possibly because of a read error. J is TRBJ2-1 and V is TRBV14; 12 bases are shared with TRBD2. CDR1 is SGHDN and CDR2 is FVKESK in the germline V gene. The CDR3 is 16 amino acids. CDR3 loop: CASSPLAGGRYNEQLF. CDR3 sequence (DNA): TGTGCCAGCAGCCCTCTAGCGGGGGGGCGGTACAATGAGCAGCTCTTC.

This clone is medium-sized (0.01 to 0.1%) by share. The junction shows a germline mismatch at one end, possibly a read error. The V and J genes are TRBV6-1 and TRBJ1-1, with 7 bases that match TRBD1. The CDR3 is 14 residues long. From germline, CDR1 is MNHNS and CDR2 SASEGT. The CDR3 DNA is TGTGCCAGCAGTGCAGACAGGGTGAATACTGAAGCTTTCTTT. Protein: CASSADRVNTEAFF.

This clone appeared once. V usage is TRBV18 and J usage is TRBJ1-4; D remains ambiguous. CDR1 KGHSH and CDR2 LQKENI come from the germline V gene. The V and J ends lost 3 bases and 5 bases respectively, with 4 bases between them. This CDR3 has 12 amino acids. Here the CDR3 reads CASSPTNEKLFF. CDR3 DNA sequence: TGTGCCAGCTCACCGACAAATGAAAAACTGTTTTTT.

The gene calls are TRBV28 and TRBJ1-1; D not resolved. The CDR3 consists of 13 residues. The germline CDR1 and CDR2 sequences are MDHEN and SYDVKM. Trimming took 8 bases from V and 0 from J, leaving 10 bases between them. The DNA of the CDR3 is TGTGCCAGCCACCCTACAGTGAACACTGAAGCTTTCTTT. Its translation is CASHPTVNTEAFF.

This chain joins TRBV6-6 and TRBJ1-5, with D hard to call. Trimming removed 4 bases at V and 4 bases at J, with 14 bases between. Germline V gene sequence: CDR1 MNHNY, CDR2 SVGAGI (reference sequence). The CDR3 is 15 amino acids. CDR3 amino acids: CASSLTAAGNQPQHF. The CDR3 nucleotides are TGTGCCAGCAGTTTAACTGCGGCGGGAAATCAGCCCCAGCATTTT.